The clone carrying this TCR beta chain showed up just a few times. Its specificity is unknown. The germline CDR1 and CDR2 sequences are LNHNV and YYDKDF (reference sequence). This CDR3 has 15 amino acids. V gave up 4 bases and J gave up 4 bases, with 13 bases separating them. TCRdb fed the 5' RACE reads into MiXCR, producing one record per CDR3 protein. Here the sample spans 350,000 to 450,000 distinct CDR3 sequences, about 20% being singletons. The sample belongs to a study of T-cell memory formation after mild COVID-19. Study results and caveats: For second-wave clones that peaked at day 37, SARS-CoV-2 specificity went unverified. Clones that contracted from day 15 to 85 had balanced CD4/CD8; later expanders were CD4+ biased. Some clones that responded turned up in pre-infection memory, which suggests that cross-reactive memory joined in.

Material for sequencing was PBMCs or a T cell subset sorted from them (not recorded which). This clonotype was obtained from an adult woman who had mild COVID-19 (a few samples of this study predate the infection). Cell type and time point are not known. This chain uses TRBV15 with TRBJ2-2; D unclear. CDR3 nucleotides: TGTGCCACCAGCATTTACCGAGATAGCACCGGGGAGCTGTTTTTT. Residues: CATSIYRDSTGELFF.